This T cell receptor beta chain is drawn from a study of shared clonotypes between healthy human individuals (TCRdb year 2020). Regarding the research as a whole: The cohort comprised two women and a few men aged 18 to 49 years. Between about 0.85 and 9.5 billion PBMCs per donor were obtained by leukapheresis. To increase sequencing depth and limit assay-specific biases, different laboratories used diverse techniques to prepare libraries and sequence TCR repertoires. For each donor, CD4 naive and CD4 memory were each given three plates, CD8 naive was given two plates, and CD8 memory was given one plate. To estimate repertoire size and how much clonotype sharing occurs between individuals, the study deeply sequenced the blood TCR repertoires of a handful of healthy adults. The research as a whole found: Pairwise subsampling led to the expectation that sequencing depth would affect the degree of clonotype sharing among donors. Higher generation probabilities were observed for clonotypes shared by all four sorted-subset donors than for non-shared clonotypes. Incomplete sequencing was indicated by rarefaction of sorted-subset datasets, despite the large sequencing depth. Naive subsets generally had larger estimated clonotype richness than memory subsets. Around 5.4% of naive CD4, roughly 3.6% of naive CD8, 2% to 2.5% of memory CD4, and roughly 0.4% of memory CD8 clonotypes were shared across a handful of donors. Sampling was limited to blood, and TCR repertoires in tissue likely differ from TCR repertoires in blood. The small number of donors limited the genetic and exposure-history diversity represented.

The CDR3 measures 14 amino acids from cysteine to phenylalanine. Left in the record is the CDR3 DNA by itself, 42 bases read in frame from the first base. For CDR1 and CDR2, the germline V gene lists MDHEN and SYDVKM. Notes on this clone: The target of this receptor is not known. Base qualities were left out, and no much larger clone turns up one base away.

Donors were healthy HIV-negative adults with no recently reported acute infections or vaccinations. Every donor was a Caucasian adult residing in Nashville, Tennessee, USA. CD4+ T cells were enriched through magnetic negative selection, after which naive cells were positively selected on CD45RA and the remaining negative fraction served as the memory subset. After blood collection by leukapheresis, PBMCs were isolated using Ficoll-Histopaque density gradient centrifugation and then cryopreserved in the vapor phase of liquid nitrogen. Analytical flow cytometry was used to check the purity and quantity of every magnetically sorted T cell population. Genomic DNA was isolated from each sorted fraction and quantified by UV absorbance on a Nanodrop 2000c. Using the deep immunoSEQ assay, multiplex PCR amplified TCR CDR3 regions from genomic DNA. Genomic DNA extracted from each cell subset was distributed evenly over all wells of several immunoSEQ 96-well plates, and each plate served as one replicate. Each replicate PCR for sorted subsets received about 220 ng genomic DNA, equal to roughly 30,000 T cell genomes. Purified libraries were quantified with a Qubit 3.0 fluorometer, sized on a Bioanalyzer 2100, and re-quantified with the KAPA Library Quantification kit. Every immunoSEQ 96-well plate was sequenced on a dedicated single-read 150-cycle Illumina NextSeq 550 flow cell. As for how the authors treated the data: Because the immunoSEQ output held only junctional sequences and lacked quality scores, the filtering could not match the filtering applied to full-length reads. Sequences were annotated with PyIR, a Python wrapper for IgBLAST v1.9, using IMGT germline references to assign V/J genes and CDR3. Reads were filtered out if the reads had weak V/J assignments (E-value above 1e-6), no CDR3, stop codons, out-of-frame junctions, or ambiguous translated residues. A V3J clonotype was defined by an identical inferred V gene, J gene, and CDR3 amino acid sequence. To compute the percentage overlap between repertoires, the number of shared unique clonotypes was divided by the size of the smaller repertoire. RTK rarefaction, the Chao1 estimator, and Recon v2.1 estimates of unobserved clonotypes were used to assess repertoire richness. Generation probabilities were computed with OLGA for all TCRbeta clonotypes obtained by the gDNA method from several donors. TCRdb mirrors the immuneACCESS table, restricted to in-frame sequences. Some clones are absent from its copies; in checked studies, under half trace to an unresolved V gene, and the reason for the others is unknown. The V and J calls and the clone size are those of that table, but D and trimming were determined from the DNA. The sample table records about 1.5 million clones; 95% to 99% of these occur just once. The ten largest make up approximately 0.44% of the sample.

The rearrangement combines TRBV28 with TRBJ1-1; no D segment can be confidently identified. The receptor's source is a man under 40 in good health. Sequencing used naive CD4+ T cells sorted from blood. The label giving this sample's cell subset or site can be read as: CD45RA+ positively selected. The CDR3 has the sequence CETASLIPNTEAFF. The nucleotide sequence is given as TGTGAGACGGCCTCACTAATTCCGAACACTGAAGCTTTCTTT.